This T cell receptor beta chain was documented in a study of cytomegalovirus exposure and HLA in healthy donors (dated by TCRdb to about 2017). About the investigation overall: A later analysis indicated that the 95 to 150 validation repertoires were generated on the platform also employed for the roughly 720 repertoires of the first cohort. The study was designed to test whether signatures of past pathogen exposure could be identified by cataloging public T cell receptors. Along with the roughly 610-subject first cohort, a separate validation cohort of around 110 different subjects was used. To predict cytomegalovirus infection status, the study brought together high-throughput TCR immunosequencing, statistical association of individual TCRs with disease status, and machine learning.

Receptors were amplified or captured by the immunoSEQ multiplex PCR assay. Turning to the authors' computational methods: To diagnose cytomegalovirus status from the catalog of TCR beta chain sequences, a statistical classification framework was built. As stored in TCRdb, this immuneACCESS dataset retains in-frame rearrangements with V and J assigned. A fraction of the clones does not appear; measured against another copy, unresolved V genes explain less than half of the discrepancy, and the remainder lacks a known reason. Clone size and V and J calls were adopted from that table, with D and trimming inferred from the DNA. The sample includes more than 110,000 clones, with about 91% observed a single time. Approximately 7.5% of the sample is taken by the ten largest. Broader findings and caveats from the paper: While some public TCRs were present in many individuals, most TCR sequences turned up only very rarely across donors. All 120 or so repertoires were used to score co-occurrence in the validation cohort in a later analysis, because that analysis had no HLA typing for the cohort. Cytomegalovirus status was reported to be diagnosed by the classifier with high specificity and sensitivity in both the original and validation cohorts. In a later analysis, TCRs clustered in the first cohort were found to also tend to co-occur in the 120 or so validation repertoires, with 94% of cluster scores above 0. A total of about 150 TCR beta chains were listed by the study as associated with cytomegalovirus. According to the authors, the approach could potentially be generalized to other disease states and immunological phenotypes. In vitro tests confirmed that a few of the cytomegalovirus-associated TCR beta chains recognize cytomegalovirus antigens.

In the case of this clone: What antigen it recognizes has not been identified. No clone much larger than this one lies a single base away; base qualities are absent.

Separate from the approximately 670-subject first cohort, the validation cohort of about 110 subjects was the group to which the donors belonged. Sequenced material: PBMCs. The receptor's source is a woman in her late teens or twenties in good health and CMV-seropositive.

The sequenced DNA: TGTGCCAGCAGCGGAGGAGGTGAGGCCCCCTTTGAAAAACTGTTTTTT. This translates into CASSGGGEAPFEKLFF. This receptor chain uses TRBV9 and TRBJ1-4, with the D gene call left open. Based on the germline V gene, the CDR1 and CDR2 sequences are SGDLS and YYNGEE. The CDR3 starts with the cysteine, ends with the phenylalanine, and has 16 residues. Of all the DNA, just the CDR3 is kept, 48 bases in frame from base 1. The junction shows trimming of 3 bases on V and 7 bases on J, plus 19 bases between the germline ends.